What follows is one T cell receptor beta chain and its context. The data belong to a study of T cell responses to AZD1222 COVID-19 vaccine. Clones were sequenced by immunoSEQ multiplex PCR, and TCRdb holds only the in-frame ones, with some missing. In the table there are 150,000 or so clones, approximately 89% of which are singletons. V lost 1 base and J lost 5; bases outside the gene matches: 10. CDR1 and CDR2 from the germline V gene are SGHRS and YFSETQ. The CDR3 loop spans 17 amino acids. This specimen consisted of peripheral blood, obtained 28 days after the second AZD1222 dose. This clonotype originated in an adult who received the AZD1222 COVID-19 vaccine. The chain employs TRBV5-1 and TRBJ2-1, with 9 bases matching TRBD2. CDR3 in amino acids: CASSLLSASGNHNEQFF. The CDR3 region has the DNA TGCGCCAGCAGCTTGTTGTCGGCTAGCGGGAACCACAATGAGCAGTTCTTC.